Detailed here is one T cell receptor beta chain. No antigen is known for it. In the PCR, 60 Vbeta and 13 Jbeta primers were used. Some clones are missing from TCRdb's copy, which holds only in-frame ones; the method was immunoSEQ multiplex PCR. The sample carries about 52,000 clones, about three quarters recorded once. V lost 5 bases and J 0 bases, leaving 10 bases between the germline ends. The germline V gene encodes CDR1 MNHNY and CDR2 SVGAGI (reference sequence). CDR3 length equals 14 residues. This specimen belongs to a study of cytomegalovirus exposure and HLA in healthy donors. The study's findings and limits: TRBV6-2, TRBV6-3 and other indistinguishable V segments were excluded.

Sequenced sample: PBMCs. The receptor was isolated from a woman between 50 and 59 years old in good health and CMV-seronegative. V gene TRBV6-6 combines with J gene TRBJ1-1; a possible D gene is TRBD1 (5 bases). The chain's CDR3 is CASSDSTLNTEAFF. CDR3 coding DNA: TGTGCCAGCAGTGACAGTACCCTGAACACTGAAGCTTTCTTT.